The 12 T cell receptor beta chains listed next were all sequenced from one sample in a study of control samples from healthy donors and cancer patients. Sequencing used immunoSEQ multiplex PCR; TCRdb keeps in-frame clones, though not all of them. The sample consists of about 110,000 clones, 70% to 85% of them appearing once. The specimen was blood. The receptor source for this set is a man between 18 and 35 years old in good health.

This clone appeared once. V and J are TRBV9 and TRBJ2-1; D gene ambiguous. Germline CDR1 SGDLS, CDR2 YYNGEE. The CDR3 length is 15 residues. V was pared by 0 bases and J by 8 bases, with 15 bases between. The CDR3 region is CASSVEIVGWDEQFF. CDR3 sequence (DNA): TGTGCCAGCAGCGTAGAGATTGTGGGCTGGGATGAGCAGTTCTTC.

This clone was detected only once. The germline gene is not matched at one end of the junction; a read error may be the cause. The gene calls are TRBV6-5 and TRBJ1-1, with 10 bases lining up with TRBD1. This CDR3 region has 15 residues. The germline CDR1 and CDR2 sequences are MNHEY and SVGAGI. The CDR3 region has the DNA TGTGCCGGCAGTCGCGGGACAGGGGCGAGGGCTGAAGCTTTCTTT. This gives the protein CAGSRGTGARAEAFF.

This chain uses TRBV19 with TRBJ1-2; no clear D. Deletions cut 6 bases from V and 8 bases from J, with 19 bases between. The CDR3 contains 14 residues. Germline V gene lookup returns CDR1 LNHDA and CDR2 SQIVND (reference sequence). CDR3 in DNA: TGTGCCAGTAGGGACGCGGCTGCCAGTAGCGGCTACACCTTC. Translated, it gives CASRDAAASSGYTF.

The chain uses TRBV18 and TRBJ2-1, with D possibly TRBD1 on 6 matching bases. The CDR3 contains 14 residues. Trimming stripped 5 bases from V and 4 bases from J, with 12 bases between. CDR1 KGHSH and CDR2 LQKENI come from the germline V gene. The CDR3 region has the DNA TGTGCCAGCTCAATGAGGACAGATTACAATGAGCAGTTCTTC. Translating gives CASSMRTDYNEQFF.

DNA of the CDR3: TGTGCCAGCAGTGTTTCCTCTGCGGGGGTGATATATTTT. It is translated as CASSVSSAGVIYF. This sequence joins TRBV6-2 or TRBV6-3 and TRBJ2-3, with 7 bases matching TRBD2. The junction had 14 bases not matched to a gene; V was cut back by 5 bases and J by 15 bases. Germline V gene sequence: CDR1 MNHEY, CDR2 SVGEGT. The CDR3 runs 13 residues.

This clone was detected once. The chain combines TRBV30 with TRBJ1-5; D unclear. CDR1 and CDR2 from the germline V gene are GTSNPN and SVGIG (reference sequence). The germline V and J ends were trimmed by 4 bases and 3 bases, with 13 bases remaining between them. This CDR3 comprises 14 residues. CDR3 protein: CAWTRAATNQPQHF. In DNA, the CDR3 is TGTGCCTGGACCCGGGCCGCGACCAATCAGCCCCAGCATTTT. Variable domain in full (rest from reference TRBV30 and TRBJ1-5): SQTIHQWPATLVQPVGSPLSLECTVEGTSNPNLYWYRQAAGRGLQLLFYSVGIGQISSEVPQNLSASRPQDRQFILSSKKLLLSDSGFYLCAWTRAATNQPQHFGDGTRLSIL.

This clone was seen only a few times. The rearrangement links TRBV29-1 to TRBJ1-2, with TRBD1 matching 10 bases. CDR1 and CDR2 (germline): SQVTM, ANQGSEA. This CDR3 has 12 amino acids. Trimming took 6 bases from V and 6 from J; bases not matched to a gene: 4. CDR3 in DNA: TGCAGCGTCTCAGGACAGGGGGATGGCTACACCTTC. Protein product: CSVSGQGDGYTF.

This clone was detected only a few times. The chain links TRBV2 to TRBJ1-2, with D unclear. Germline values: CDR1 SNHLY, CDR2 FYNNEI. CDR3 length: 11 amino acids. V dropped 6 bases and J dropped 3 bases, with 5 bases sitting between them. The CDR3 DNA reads TGTGCCAGCAGGGCTGACTATGGCTACACCTTC. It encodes CASRADYGYTF.

CDR3 nucleotide sequence: TGTGCCACCAGTGGCGTACAGTTTAACTATGGCTACACCTTC. Amino acids: CATSGVQFNYGYTF. V is TRBV24-1 and J is TRBJ1-2, with no clear D. Between the trimmed V and J ends, which lost 5 bases and 1 base, there was a span of 10 bases. Germline-derived CDR1 and CDR2 are KGHDR and SFDVKD. This CDR3 has 14 residues.

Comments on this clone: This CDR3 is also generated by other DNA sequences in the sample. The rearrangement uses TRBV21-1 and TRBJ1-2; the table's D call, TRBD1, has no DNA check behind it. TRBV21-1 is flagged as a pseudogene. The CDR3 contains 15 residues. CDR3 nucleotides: TGTGCCAGCAGCAAATTCGGCAGGGGTGTGGCTGGCTACACCTTC. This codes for CASSKFGRGVAGYTF.

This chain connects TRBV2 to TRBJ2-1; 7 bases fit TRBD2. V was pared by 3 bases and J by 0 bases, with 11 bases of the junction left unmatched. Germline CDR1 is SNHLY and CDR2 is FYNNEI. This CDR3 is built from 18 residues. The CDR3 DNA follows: TGTGCCAGCAGTGATAGTAGGGGCGGGGGATTCTCCTACAATGAGCAGTTCTTC. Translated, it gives CASSDSRGGGFSYNEQFF.

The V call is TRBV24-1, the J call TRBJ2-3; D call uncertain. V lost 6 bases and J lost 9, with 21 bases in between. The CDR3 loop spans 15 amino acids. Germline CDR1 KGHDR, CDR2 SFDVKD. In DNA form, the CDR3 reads TGTGCCACCAGTCAATTTCGGAAGACTGTCTGGACGCAGTATTTT. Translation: CATSQFRKTVWTQYF.